A single TCR beta chain is shown here with its context. The data were taken from a study of blood T cell repertoires in COVID-19. About the study: Collection of acute and convalescent COVID-19 samples took place in the United States, Italy and Spain.

This CDR3 has 13 residues. V lost 1 base, J lost 11 bases, and 9 bases lay in between. From germline, CDR1 is LNHNV and CDR2 YYDKDF (reference sequence). Authors' processing steps: Reference gene primer amplification gave nucleated cell count estimates. Only in-frame clones appear in the TCRdb table, and some are missing; sequencing was by immunoSEQ multiplex PCR. The D gene and trimming were derived from the DNA, and the V and J assignments and clone size from that table. The table has 250,000 to 350,000 clones, about 91% seen once. The chain uses TRBV15 and TRBJ1-6; D remains unclear. Sample: peripheral blood. The TCR comes from a woman in her 30s who had recovered from COVID-19. This CDR3 reads CATSRGPLPPLHF. CDR3 nucleotides: TGTGCCACCAGCAGAGGGCCCTTACCACCCCTCCACTTT.